The 15 T cell receptor beta chains given below trace back to one sample, sequenced in a study of shared clonotypes between healthy human individuals. Data came from immunoSEQ multiplex PCR; TCRdb stores just in-frame clones and leaves some out. The table lists about 1.9 million clones, 90% to 95% of them singletons. Naive CD8 populations comprised CD45RO-negative cells positively selected for CCR7, excluding terminally differentiated effector memory CD45RA+ cells. Sequencing input: naive CD8+ T cells from PBMCs. The receptors derive from a man younger than 35 in good health. Some clones in this sample may be carry-over from other donors' samples.

The chain is built from TRBV7-2 and TRBJ2-5; D ambiguous. CDR1 and CDR2 from the germline V gene are SGHTA and FQGNSA. V was cut by 3 bases and J by 1 base, with 12 bases left in between. The CDR3 contains 15 residues. The CDR3 nucleotides are TGTGCCAGCAGCTTGAAGAAAAGGAGCCAAGAGACCCAGTACTTC. Its protein is CASSLKKRSQETQYF.

The table lists this clone with a count of one. This chain links TRBV6-5 with TRBJ1-5; D remains unclear. Germline CDR1 MNHEY, CDR2 SVGAGI. The V and J ends lost 0 bases and 6 bases respectively, with 15 bases between them. The CDR3 spans 16 residues. The CDR3 DNA reads as TGTGCCAGCAGTTACTCGAGGCCGGGGTGGGGTCAGCCCCAGCATTTT. It is translated as CASSYSRPGWGQPQHF.

CDR3 coding DNA: TGTGCCAGCAGCTCTCAAGACTGGTCCCACTATGGCTACACCTTC. Translating it yields CASSSQDWSHYGYTF. The chain recombines TRBV5-6 with TRBJ1-2; D uncertain. This CDR3 spans 15 amino acids. The germline V gene encodes CDR1 SGHDT and CDR2 YYEEEE. Trimming stripped 3 bases from V and 3 bases from J, with 15 bases between.

This chain uses TRBV7-3 with TRBJ1-4; D may be TRBD1 (6 bases). Germline CDR1 reads SGHTA; CDR2 reads FQGTGA. CDR3 length equals 15 residues. The V and J ends lost 5 bases and 7 bases respectively, with 17 bases between them. CDR3 coding DNA: TGTGCCAGCAGCCCAAACGGGCTCAGGGGTGAAAAACTGTTTTTT. It codes for CASSPNGLRGEKLFF.

The chain carries TRBV5-6 and TRBJ2-1, with D maybe TRBD1 (6 bases). The CDR3 is made up of 16 amino acids. Trimming took off 0 bases at V and 7 bases at J, with 17 bases between the two ends. The germline gives CDR1 SGHDT, CDR2 YYEEEE. As DNA, the CDR3 is TGTGCCAGCAGCTTGGTAAGAGGCTTAGGGACAAATGAGCAGTTCTTC. Protein product: CASSLVRGLGTNEQFF. Based on the CDR3 plus reference TRBV5-6 and TRBJ2-1, the full variable domain is DAGVTQSPTHLIKTRGQQVTLRCSPKSGHDTVSWYQQALGQGPQFIFQYYEEEERQRGNFPDRFSGHQFPNYSSELNVNALLLGDSALYLCASSLVRGLGTNEQFFGPGTRLTVL.

The V and J genes are TRBV2 and TRBJ2-2; D gene unclear. V shed 6 bases and J shed 5 bases, with 7 bases lying between them. The germline gives CDR1 SNHLY, CDR2 FYNNEI. The CDR3 is 12 amino acids. The CDR3 here is CASSWGTGELFF. The CDR3 DNA is TGTGCCAGCAGCTGGGGAACCGGGGAGCTGTTTTTT. The whole variable domain, filled in from reference TRBV2 and TRBJ2-2, reads EPEVTQTPSHQVTQMGQEVILRCVPISNHLYFYWYRQILGQKVEFLVSFYNNEISEKSEIFDDQFSVERPDGSNFTLKIRSTKLEDSAMYFCASSWGTGELFFGEGSRLTVL.

V is TRBV5-1 and J is TRBJ2-1; D is unresolved. Trimming left V 0 bases short and J 3 bases short, with 16 bases between. Germline CDR1 SGHRS, CDR2 YFSETQ. The CDR3 runs 17 residues. In DNA form, the CDR3 reads TGCGCCAGCAGCTTGGATGGTAGCCTGGCCGTCTACAATGAGCAGTTCTTC. Residues: CASSLDGSLAVYNEQFF.

The rearrangement uses TRBV5-1 and TRBJ2-2, with TRBD1 matching 11 bases. The CDR3 loop spans 14 amino acids. The V gene end was trimmed by 5 bases and the J gene end by 7 bases; junction bases not matched to a gene: 4. Germline CDR1 reads SGHRS; CDR2 reads YFSETQ. The DNA of the CDR3 is TGCGCCAGCAGGGCTGGGACAGGGGGCGGGGAGCTGTTTTTT. Amino acid sequence: CASRAGTGGGELFF. Complete variable domain (other parts from reference TRBV5-1 and TRBJ2-2): KAGVTQTPRYLIKTRGQQVTLSCSPISGHRSVSWYQQTPGQGLQFLFEYFSETQRNKGNFPGRFSGRQFSNSRSEMNVSTLELGDSALYLCASRAGTGGGELFFGEGSRLTVL.

The rearrangement uses TRBV27 and TRBJ1-2; D is ambiguous. The ends were cut back, 6 bases at V and 8 bases at J, with 10 bases in the middle. CDR1 and CDR2 from the germline V gene are MNHEY and SMNVEV (reference sequence). The CDR3 length is 11 residues. For the CDR3, the DNA is TGTGCCAGCAGATACATGGAAGGCTACACCTTC. Translated, it gives CASRYMEGYTF.

The genes are TRBV2 and TRBJ1-5, with TRBD1 as a possible D gene (5 bases). The CDR3 spans 17 residues. V gave up 0 bases and J gave up 6 bases, with 18 bases separating them. CDR1 SNHLY and CDR2 FYNNEI come from the germline V gene. The CDR3 here is CASSEAVVTGIGQPQHF. As DNA, the CDR3 is TGTGCCAGCAGTGAAGCTGTCGTCACAGGTATCGGTCAGCCCCAGCATTTT.

The chain couples TRBV5-1 to TRBJ2-1; maybe TRBD2 (6 bases). Germline-derived CDR1 and CDR2 are SGHRS and YFSETQ. V lost 4 bases and J 4 bases, leaving 12 bases between the germline ends. The CDR3 contains 14 residues. The CDR3 is CASSTRLVYNEQFF. The CDR3, as DNA: TGCGCCAGCAGCACCCGACTAGTGTACAATGAGCAGTTCTTC.

The chain uses TRBV4-1 and TRBJ2-4; 7 nucleotides line up with TRBD2. Losses at the gene ends were 8 bases for V and 6 bases for J; bases not matched to a gene: 10. CDR1 is MGHRA and CDR2 is YSYEKL in the germline V gene. The CDR3 length is 14 residues. Written as DNA, the CDR3 is TGCGCCAGCGGTTTGCGGGAGTGGGGAAACATTCAGTACTTC. Protein product: CASGLREWGNIQYF.

The V and J genes are TRBV7-8 and TRBJ1-2, with TRBD1 matching 8 bases. V lost 3 bases, J lost 4 bases, and 10 bases stayed unmatched. CDR3 length equals 16 residues. Germline V CDR1 and CDR2: SGHVS, FQNEAQ. CDR3 sequence: CASSFDRGASLYGYTF. CDR3 DNA: TGTGCCAGCAGCTTCGACAGGGGAGCGAGTCTCTATGGCTACACCTTC. Supplemented by reference TRBV7-8 and TRBJ1-2, the full variable domain reads GAGVSQSPRYKVAKRGQDVALRCDPISGHVSLFWYQQALGQGPEFLTYFQNEAQLDKSGLPSDRFFAERPEGSVSTLKIQRTQQEDSAVYLCASSFDRGASLYGYTFGSGTRLTVV.

This chain uses TRBV19 with TRBJ2-3; D is tentatively TRBD1 or TRBD2 (5 bases each). Germline CDR1 LNHDA, CDR2 SQIVND (reference sequence). Trimming stripped 9 bases from V and 4 bases from J, with 20 bases between. This CDR3 comprises 15 residues. Here the CDR3 DNA reads TGTGCCAGCCGGGTGGTGGGAGAAGGGGCAGATACGCAGTATTTT. This gives the protein CASRVVGEGADTQYF. Based on the CDR3 plus reference TRBV19 and TRBJ2-3, the full variable domain is DGGITQSPKYLFRKEGQNVTLSCEQNLNHDAMYWYRQDPGQGLRLIYYSQIVNDFQKGDIAEGYSVSREKKESFPLTVTSAQKNPTAFYLCASRVVGEGADTQYFGPGTRLTVL.

This clone was recorded once. The gene calls are TRBV7-8 and TRBJ2-1; D is unclear. CDR1 and CDR2 from the germline V gene are SGHVS and FQNEAQ. The CDR3 has 15 amino acids. The V gene lost 5 bases and the J gene lost 0 bases, with 11 bases spanning the gap. CDR3 sequence reads: CASSEKGSSYNEQFF. The CDR3 DNA sequence: TGTGCCAGCAGCGAGAAGGGAAGCTCCTACAATGAGCAGTTCTTC.